Below, one TCR beta chain is given with its context. The germline gives CDR1 LGHNA, CDR2 YSLEER. The CDR3 spans 15 residues. Trimming pared 0 bases from V and 3 bases from J, leaving 12 bases between. In the source study's methods: Reference gene primer amplification in the assay estimated nucleated cell counts. The protocol was immunoSEQ multiplex PCR, while the TCRdb copy is restricted to in-frame clones and leaves out a portion. For V, J and clone size, that table is used; D and trimming come from the DNA. In the table there are 95,000 to 110,000 clones, roughly nine tenths of which are singletons. This sample was included in a study of blood T cell repertoires in COVID-19. Study-level background: Specimens from acute and convalescent COVID-19 originated in the United States, Italy and Spain. The analysed material was cDNA or gDNA that came from T cells, B-cell-depleted T cells, or PBMCs.

The TCR comes from a human donor in a cohort sampled during active COVID-19. V usage is TRBV4-3 and J usage is TRBJ2-7; the D is unclear. Sequenced sample: peripheral blood. The CDR3 sequence: CASSQDRYHNYEQYF. The CDR3 region has the DNA TGCGCCAGCAGCCAAGACCGGTACCATAACTACGAGCAGTACTTC.